One and the same sample provided the 19 T cell receptor beta chains below, sequenced in a study of T cell changes during pregnancy in multiple sclerosis (dated by TCRdb to about 2019). Library preparation employed the immunoSEQ multiplex PCR assay. In TCRdb, the immuneACCESS table is reduced to in-frame sequences with V and J assigned. These tables do not hold every clone; where another copy was compared, an unresolved V gene accounts for under half, and the others remain unexplained. Within this sample are around 30,000 clones, with around 90% of them counted one time only. The leading ten clones occupy approximately 0.5% of the sample. Source: CD4+ T cells from peripheral blood mononuclear cells, taken in the third trimester of pregnancy. Receptor source: a female donor in good health, enrolled as a control in a pregnancy study.

The chain employs TRBV7-9 and TRBJ2-3, with 10 nucleotides matching TRBD2. The CDR3 runs to 15 residues. The germline gives CDR1 SEHNR, CDR2 FQNEAQ (reference sequence). V shed 3 bases and J 3 bases; nucleotides not matched to a gene: 3. As DNA, the CDR3 is TGTGCCAGCAGCTTCTTTAGCGGGGGGACAGATACGCAGTATTTT. Translated: CASSFFSGGTDTQYF.

This clone was seen just once. The V call is TRBV2, the J call TRBJ2-2; 8 bases line up with TRBD2. This CDR3 spans 13 amino acids. V lost 8 bases and J lost 8; bases outside the gene matches: 7. CDR1 is SNHLY, CDR2 FYNNEI, per germline. The CDR3: CASQGTSGGELFF. CDR3 sequence (DNA): TGTGCCAGCCAGGGAACTAGCGGAGGGGAGCTGTTTTTT.

The V and J genes are TRBV6-6 and TRBJ1-2; no clear D. Trimming pared 4 bases from V and 4 bases from J, leaving 16 bases between. In germline, CDR1 is MNHNY, CDR2 SVGAGI (reference sequence). The CDR3 is made up of 15 amino acids. Here the CDR3 DNA reads TGTGCCAGCAGTTCTAGTGTTAAAGCCTTCTATGGCTACACCTTC. It is translated as CASSSSVKAFYGYTF.

This clone occurred a few times. The rearrangement links TRBV7-9 to TRBJ1-1, with 7 bases aligning to TRBD1. Germline lookup yields CDR1 SEHNR and CDR2 FQNEAQ (reference sequence). The trim removed 0 bases at V and 4 bases at J, leaving 5 bases unmatched. CDR3 length: 15 amino acids. The CDR3 region has the DNA TGTGCCAGCAGCTTAGCTTCGGCAGGGGGCACTGAAGCTTTCTTT. The encoded protein is CASSLASAGGTEAFF.

The chain links TRBV30 to TRBJ2-5, with 8 positions matching TRBD2. J gave up 3 bases and V 6 bases, and 3 bases lay outside the gene matches. The CDR3 covers 12 residues. Per germline, CDR1 GTSNPN and CDR2 SVGIG (reference sequence). The CDR3, as DNA: TGTGCCTGCCTCGGGAGGGAAGAGACCCAGTACTTC. Protein: CACLGREETQYF.

V gene TRBV11-3 combines with J gene TRBJ2-5, with 9 bases identical to TRBD2. V dropped 1 base and J dropped 5; count of bases not matched to a gene: 14. Germline V lookup: CDR1 SGHNT, CDR2 YENEEA. CDR3 size: 18 residues. The CDR3 is CASSLAGSGGRQRETQYF. In DNA form, the CDR3 reads TGTGCCAGCAGCTTAGCGGGTAGCGGGGGCCGTCAAAGGGAGACCCAGTACTTC.

V gene TRBV6-1 combines with J gene TRBJ2-7, with a weak D call TRBD1 (5 bases). This CDR3 comprises 16 residues. V was shortened by 6 bases and J by 1 base, with 19 bases between the two germline ends. Germline V gene sequence: CDR1 MNHNS, CDR2 SASEGT. The CDR3 region is CASRENQGIISYEQYF. The DNA of the CDR3 is TGTGCCAGCAGGGAAAACCAGGGAATTATATCCTACGAGCAGTACTTC.

This sequence joins TRBV5-6 and TRBJ1-2; 9 bases align to TRBD1. The germline V gene has CDR1 SGHDT and CDR2 YYEEEE. V lost 5 bases, J lost 4 bases, and 6 bases stayed unmatched. The CDR3 spans 14 residues. The CDR3 sequence is CASRNGQGRYGYTF. The CDR3, as DNA: TGTGCCAGCAGAAATGGACAGGGGCGCTATGGCTACACCTTC.

The chain carries TRBV20-1 and TRBJ1-2; D ambiguous. The CDR3 totals 10 residues. Trimming pared 5 bases from V and 9 bases from J, leaving 10 bases between. Germline CDR1 DFQATT, CDR2 SNEGSKA (reference sequence). The CDR3: CSAQDFSYTF. The CDR3 DNA reads as TGCAGTGCTCAGGATTTTAGCTACACCTTC.

The chain links TRBV6-1 to TRBJ1-3; possible D gene TRBD1, 5 bases. V was clipped by 5 bases and J by 1 base, with 9 bases between them. CDR3 length: 14 residues. Germline-derived CDR1 and CDR2 are MNHNS and SASEGT. The DNA for the CDR3 is TGTGCCAGCAGTCGACAGATTTCTGGAAACACCATATATTTT. It codes for CASSRQISGNTIYF.

The genes are TRBV27 and TRBJ2-3; perhaps TRBD2 as D (6 bases). Trimming shortened V by 7 bases and J by 5 bases, and 22 bases separated the two germline ends. Germline CDR1 is MNHEY and CDR2 is SMNVEV (reference sequence). The CDR3 sequence is 16 residues long. The CDR3: CASNKGPTSRLDTQYF. CDR3 nucleotide sequence: TGTGCCAGCAATAAAGGCCCAACTAGCCGCCTAGATACGCAGTATTTT.

V and J are TRBV19 and TRBJ2-1, with TRBD2 identical over 10 bases. This CDR3 is 14 amino acids long. V was pared by 5 bases and J by 9 bases, with 7 bases of the junction left unmatched. Germline V gene sequence: CDR1 LNHDA, CDR2 SQIVND (reference sequence). The CDR3 nucleotides are TGTGCCAGTAGTGGAGCGGGAGGGTGGGCTGAGCAGTTCTTC. Translating it yields CASSGAGGWAEQFF.

The chain couples TRBV19 to TRBJ1-2; TRBD1 matches 7 bases. Germline trimming cut 5 bases from V and 2 bases from J; bases unmatched to any gene: 5. CDR3 size: 14 residues. Germline V gene lookup returns CDR1 LNHDA and CDR2 SQIVND (reference sequence). The DNA of the CDR3 is TGTGCCAGTAGTCCTTCGACAGGGAACTATGGCTACACCTTC. Amino acid sequence: CASSPSTGNYGYTF.

This clone was picked up one time. V usage is TRBV5-4 and J usage is TRBJ2-7; 8 bases match TRBD2. The germline V gene encodes CDR1 SGHNT and CDR2 YYREEE (reference sequence). The CDR3 covers 15 residues. V shed 6 bases and J 4 bases; nucleotides not matched to a gene: 12. CDR3 in DNA: TGTGCCAGCACCTCCGGGGGGGGAGGAGTGTACGAGCAGTACTTC. It codes for CASTSGGGGVYEQYF.

In this sample, this clone turned up once. The chain has TRBV11-3 and TRBJ2-1; perhaps TRBD1 as D (6 bases). This CDR3 comprises 15 residues. Per germline, CDR1 SGHNT and CDR2 YENEEA. V was clipped by 4 bases and J by 3 bases, with 13 bases between them. The CDR3 region has the DNA TGTGCCAGCAGCTCAAGGACAGTGAACTACAATGAGCAGTTCTTC. It specifies CASSSRTVNYNEQFF. The variable domain in full, completed from reference TRBV11-3 and TRBJ2-1, reads EAGVVQSPRYKIIEKKQPVAFWCNPISGHNTLYWYLQNLGQGPELLIRYENEEAVDDSQLPKDRFSAERLKGVDSTLKIQPAELGDSAVYLCASSSRTVNYNEQFFGPGTRLTVL.

V gene TRBV19 combines with J gene TRBJ1-3; no clear D. V was trimmed by 1 base and J by 2 bases, leaving 6 bases between them. Germline V gene data show CDR1 as LNHDA and CDR2 as SQIVND (reference sequence). The length of the CDR3 is 14 residues. In DNA, the CDR3 is TGTGCCAGTAGTATAGTGGGAGCTGGAAACACCATATATTTT. As protein: CASSIVGAGNTIYF.

This clone was recorded only once. One junction end does not reproduce the germline sequence, and a read error may be involved. The CDR3 DNA sequence: TGTGCCAGCAGAACACAGGGGGCTTTGCTCTTC. Translation: CASRTQGALLF. The chain carries TRBV6-5 and TRBJ2-1, with 9 nucleotides matching TRBD1. The CDR3 spans 11 residues. Germline loops: CDR1 MNHEY, CDR2 SVGAGI.

In this sample, this clone turned up a few times. CDR3 sequence: CASSTSRGGAISPLHF. The CDR3 nucleotides are TGTGCCAGTAGTACCTCTCGGGGAGGGGCGATTTCACCCCTCCACTTT. The rearrangement links TRBV19 to TRBJ1-6; D may be TRBD1 (5 bases). Germline V lookup: CDR1 LNHDA, CDR2 SQIVND (reference sequence). Trimming left V 4 bases short and J 9 bases short, with 19 bases between. This CDR3 is built from 16 residues.

By frequency in the sample, this clone is medium-sized. The V and J genes are TRBV25-1 and TRBJ1-2; perhaps TRBD1 as D (6 bases). CDR3 length: 11 residues. V was cut by 9 bases and J by 5 bases, with 10 bases left in between. Germline assignment: CDR1 MGHDK and CDR2 SYGVNS. The DNA of the CDR3 is TGTGCCAGTTCTAGGGGGTATGGCTACACCTTC. Residues: CASSRGYGYTF.